The T cell receptor (beta chain) under discussion was sequenced for a study of chemoradiotherapy in HPV16-positive cancers. General study findings and limits: Better recurrence-free survival went with HPV-responsive T-cell expansion in HPV16-positive patients. Functional assays defining HPV-specific T cells used only a couple of HPV16-positive patients. Candidate HPV-specific clones and E7-related TCR motifs grew in tumor during treatment.

Measured with immunoSEQ multiplex PCR; TCRdb has only the in-frame clones, and not every one. The sample has about 22,000 clones; approximately 90% are singletons. This clone was seen a single time. The antigen remains undetermined. Germline V CDR1 and CDR2: SGHDT, YYEEEE. This CDR3 region has 14 residues. V lost 5 bases to trimming and J lost 10 bases; unmatched junction nucleotides: 10. The rearrangement uses TRBV5-6 and TRBJ1-4; 8 positions agree with TRBD1. Specimen: blood, collected from a patient who underwent chemoradiotherapy. This TCR was recovered from a human donor with HPV-associated anogenital cancer. The CDR3, as DNA: TGTGCCAGCAGTGATGACAGGGGAGCAGGAAAACTGTTTTTT. Translated, it gives CASSDDRGAGKLFF.